This T cell receptor (beta chain) originates from a study of cytomegalovirus exposure and HLA in healthy donors. PCR amplification relied on 60 Vbeta primers (plus 13 Jbeta primers). The assay was immunoSEQ multiplex PCR, and TCRdb's table has in-frame clones only and misses some. The sample records about 87,000 clones, under 80% being singletons. CDR3 size: 13 residues. Germline CDR1 MNHEY, CDR2 SMNVEV (reference sequence). V lost 4 bases to trimming and J lost 6 bases; unmatched junction nucleotides: 2. The chain carries TRBV27 and TRBJ1-2, with TRBD1 matching 10 bases. The source of this sequence is a man aged 25 to 40 in good health and CMV-seropositive. Sequencing used PBMCs. The chain's CDR3 is CASSSGQGNGYTF. As DNA, the CDR3 is TGTGCCAGCAGTTCGGGACAGGGGAATGGCTACACCTTC.